A single sample gave rise to the 8 T cell receptor beta chains below, sequenced in a study of T-cell memory formation after mild COVID-19. TCRdb ran MiXCR on the 5' RACE reads and lists one entry per CDR3 protein. Counted here are around 200,000 distinct CDR3 sequences, 9.5% occurring once; the ten biggest clones make up roughly 4%. The sequencing input was PBMCs or a T cell subset sorted from them (not recorded which). These receptors all come from a young man who had mild COVID-19 (a few samples of this study predate the infection). Cell type and time point are not known.

This clonotype was detected many times. CDR3 DNA: TGTGCCAGCAGCTTGGATGGGGAGACCCAGTACTTC. Translated, it gives CASSLDGETQYF. This chain connects TRBV5-6 to TRBJ2-5; no reliable D call. The CDR3 contains 12 residues. Per germline, CDR1 SGHDT and CDR2 YYEEEE. V lost 0 bases and J 5 bases, leaving 5 bases between the germline ends.

The chain couples TRBV3-2 to TRBJ1-1. TRBV3-2 constitutes a pseudogene. This CDR3 has 17 amino acids. The CDR3 DNA reads TGTGCCAGCAACCAGGACGTAACGGTGGGAACGAGAACTGAAGCTTTCTTT. Its translation: CASNQDVTVGTRTEAFF.

The gene calls are TRBV18 and TRBJ1-1, with TRBD1 matching 9 bases. With V trimmed by 4 bases and J by 3 bases, 6 bases remained unmatched. Germline-derived CDR1 and CDR2 are KGHSH and LQKENI. The CDR3 runs to 15 residues. The CDR3 loop is CASSRYRGLDTEAFF. The CDR3 region has the DNA TGTGCCAGCTCACGGTACAGGGGGCTGGACACTGAAGCTTTCTTT.

This clonotype was counted ten times or more. The rearrangement links TRBV12-3 or TRBV12-4 to TRBJ1-5; the D is unclear. The length of the CDR3 is 13 residues. Trimming left V 3 bases short and J 7 bases short, with 10 bases between. The DNA for the CDR3 is TGTGCCAGCAGTTTGGACGGAGGACAGCCCCAGCATTTT. It specifies CASSLDGGQPQHF.

This clonotype was recorded many times. The CDR3 is CSVAPHSYEQYF. DNA of the CDR3: TGCAGCGTCGCCCCTCACTCCTACGAGCAGTACTTC. This chain joins TRBV29-1 and TRBJ2-7, with no clear D. V lost 6 bases and J lost 0, with 9 bases in between. The CDR3 is 12 residues long. Germline loops: CDR1 SQVTM, CDR2 ANQGSEA.

This clonotype showed up many times. The chain carries TRBV4-1 and TRBJ1-1; TRBD1 might be the D (5 bases). Per germline, CDR1 MGHRA and CDR2 YSYEKL. CDR3 size: 16 residues. Trimming shortened V by 0 bases and J by 1 base, and 12 bases separated the two germline ends. The CDR3 protein is CASSQDLGTGNTEAFF. Here the CDR3 DNA reads TGCGCCAGCAGCCAAGATCTCGGGACGGGGAACACTGAAGCTTTCTTT.

This chain joins TRBV5-1 and TRBJ2-3, with no clear D. The CDR3 runs to 16 residues. CDR1 and CDR2 from the germline V gene are SGHRS and YFSETQ. The germline V and J ends were trimmed by 4 bases and 0 bases, with 15 bases remaining between them. The DNA of the CDR3 is TGCGCCAGCAGCCCCGAAGGGCGGTCTAGCACAGATACGCAGTATTTT. It yields the protein CASSPEGRSSTDTQYF. Full variable domain (outside the CDR3, taken from reference TRBV5-1 and TRBJ2-3): KAGVTQTPRYLIKTRGQQVTLSCSPISGHRSVSWYQQTPGQGLQFLFEYFSETQRNKGNFPGRFSGRQFSNSRSEMNVSTLELGDSALYLCASSPEGRSSTDTQYFGPGTRLTVL.

This rearrangement joins TRBV6-6 to TRBJ2-6; no firm D call. Trimming cost V 2 bases and J 0 bases, with 2 bases left between them. Germline V gene lookup returns CDR1 MNHNY and CDR2 SVGAGI (reference sequence). The CDR3 has 14 amino acids. CDR3 coding DNA: TGTGCCAGCAGTTACGGCTCTGGGGCCAACGTCCTGACTTTC. Translated: CASSYGSGANVLTF.